Listed here is a single TCR beta chain. Its antigen is undetermined. The J segment lost 5 bases and the V segment lost 4 bases, leaving 6 bases of the junction unmatched. The germline CDR1 and CDR2 sequences are SGHRS and YFSETQ. There are 16 residues in the CDR3. Generated by immunoSEQ multiplex PCR, the TCRdb table keeps only in-frame clones and is missing some. The sample contains more than 1.2 million clones, approximately 98.5% of which appear only once. These data belong to a study of shared clonotypes between healthy human individuals. Study information: Per donor, CD8 memory used one plate, CD8 naive used two, CD4 memory used three and CD4 naive used three. Study-level points and caveats: Naive subsets typically showed greater estimated richness than memory subsets. Tissues were not sampled, only blood, and their repertoires likely differ. Shared across a few donors were about 4.8% of the naive CD4 clonotypes.

The J gene is TRBJ2-3, the V gene TRBV5-1; 14 positions agree with TRBD2. The clonotype originates from a man under 40 in good health. The material sequenced was naive CD4+ T cells sorted from blood. Indicated subset: CD45RA+ positively selected. DNA for the CDR3: TGCGCCAGCAGCCGGGGACTAGCGGGAGAGGGAGATACGCAGTATTTT. Encoded protein: CASSRGLAGEGDTQYF.